A selection of T cell receptor beta chains follows, all from one sample in a study of CD8 T cells in Susac syndrome. From the immunoSEQ multiplex PCR reads, TCRdb called clonotypes with MiXCR, one entry per CDR3 protein. Of some 65,000 distinct CDR3 sequences in the sample, about 94% are singletons; the top ten hold about 0.6%. The specimen sequenced was CD8+ T cells from PBMCs. These receptors were obtained from a human donor with multiple sclerosis. Each CDR3 is given with its conserved first and last residue. The order of the fields is V gene, CDR3 length, J gene, D gene, clone size, CDR3 protein, CDR3 DNA. A D gene is named only where the DNA matches it firmly. Size values are once, few and many counts, or a class for expanded clones, and some rows have none.

>TRBV27|10|TRBJ2-2|NA|NA
CASRTGELFF
TGTGCCAGCCGTACCGGGGAGCTGTTTTTT
>TRBV20-1|13|TRBJ2-7|NA|NA
CSARGQGPYEQYF
TGCAGTGCTAGAGGGCAGGGTCCGTACGAGCAGTACTTC
>TRBV30|13|TRBJ1-1|NA|once
CAWSAFGGTEAFF
TGTGCCTGGAGCGCTTTTGGGGGTACTGAAGCTTTCTTT
>TRBV2|14|TRBJ2-7|NA|NA
CASSKDTGNYEQYF
TGTGCCAGCAGCAAGGACACTGGGAACTACGAGCAGTACTTC
>TRBV12-3/TRBV12-4|13|TRBJ2-7|TRBD1|NA
CASRAGGRYEQYF
TGTGCCAGCAGAGCAGGGGGACGGTACGAGCAGTACTTC
>TRBV3-1|17|TRBJ2-7|TRBD2|NA
CASSLPSGLAGGFKQYF
TGTGCCAGCAGCCTTCCTTCTGGGCTAGCGGGAGGTTTTAAGCAGTACTTC
>TRBV4-3|17|TRBJ1-1|NA|NA
CASSQDSAGIMNTEAFF
TGCGCCAGCAGCCAAGATTCGGCAGGGATCATGAACACTGAAGCTTTCTTT
>TRBV20-1|12|TRBJ2-5|NA|NA
CSAPERDETQYF
TGCAGTGCTCCTGAAAGGGACGAGACCCAGTACTTC
>TRBV5-1|13|TRBJ1-1|NA|NA
CASSSSYNTEAFF
TGCGCCAGCAGCTCCAGCTATAACACTGAAGCTTTCTTT
>TRBV6-4|15|TRBJ2-5|NA|NA
CASSEGVAMGETQYF
TGTGCCAGCAGTGAAGGAGTAGCGATGGGAGAGACCCAGTACTTC
>TRBV20-1|11|TRBJ2-1|NA|NA
CSARDLDEQFF
TGCAGTGCTAGAGATCTCGATGAGCAGTTCTTC
>TRBV7-9|13|TRBJ2-3|NA|NA
CASSMDYTDTQYF
TGTGCCAGCAGCATGGACTATACAGATACGCAGTATTTT
>TRBV28|16|TRBJ1-1|NA|NA
CASSLLPDVANTEAFF
TGTGCCAGCAGTCTACTACCGGACGTAGCGAACACTGAAGCTTTCTTT
>TRBV29-1|15|TRBJ2-3|NA|NA
CSVEDLGGFTDTQYF
TGCAGCGTTGAAGATCTAGGCGGGTTCACAGATACGCAGTATTTT
>TRBV3-1|14|TRBJ2-7|TRBD1|NA
CASSPGTVLYEQYF
TGTGCCAGCAGCCCGGGGACAGTCCTCTACGAGCAGTACTTC
>TRBV3-1|15|TRBJ1-4|NA|NA
CASSQFAPRGEKLFF
TGTGCCAGCAGCCAATTCGCTCCTAGGGGTGAAAAACTGTTTTTT
>TRBV3-1|14|TRBJ2-7|NA|once
CASSQVGPGYEQYF
TGTGCCAGCAGCCAAGTTGGGCCGGGCTACGAGCAGTACTTC
>TRBV28|16|TRBJ1-1|NA|NA
CASSARNGPVNTEAFF
TGTGCCAGCAGTGCGCGTAATGGTCCGGTTAACACTGAAGCTTTCTTT
>TRBV24-1|13|TRBJ2-1|NA|few
CATSVTAKTEQFF
TGTGCCACCAGTGTCACAGCTAAAACTGAGCAGTTCTTC
>TRBV20-1|13|TRBJ1-1|TRBD1|NA
CSARDQGVSEAFF
TGCAGTGCTAGAGATCAGGGGGTCTCTGAAGCTTTCTTT
>TRBV7-9|14|TRBJ2-1|NA|NA
CASSLDRDPGEQFF
TGTGCCAGCAGCTTAGATAGGGATCCGGGGGAGCAGTTCTTC
>TRBV9|13|TRBJ2-3|NA|NA
CASSVGWGDTQYF
TGTGCCAGCAGCGTAGGATGGGGAGATACGCAGTATTTT
>TRBV12-3/TRBV12-4|18|TRBJ2-6|NA|once
CASSPNLGAGTGANVLTF
TGTGCCAGCAGTCCTAATTTGGGGGCGGGTACTGGGGCCAACGTCCTGACTTTC
>TRBV13|13|TRBJ2-7|TRBD1|NA
CASSLGQGNEQYF
TGTGCCAGCAGCCTTGGACAGGGGAACGAGCAGTACTTC
>TRBV27|15|TRBJ1-5|NA|NA
CASRRQGVSNQPQHF
TGTGCCAGCAGAAGGCAGGGAGTTAGCAATCAGCCCCAGCATTTT
>TRBV7-6|13|TRBJ1-5|NA|NA
CASSTGPDQPQHF
TGTGCCAGCAGCACGGGACCAGATCAGCCCCAGCATTTT
>TRBV5-6|12|TRBJ2-7|NA|NA
CASSSNYYEQYF
TGTGCCAGCAGCTCCAATTACTACGAGCAGTACTTC
>TRBV7-9|15|TRBJ2-7|NA|NA
CASSFSPETSYEQYF
TGTGCCAGCAGCTTTTCCCCAGAGACTTCCTACGAGCAGTACTTC
>TRBV7-9|11|TRBJ2-1|NA|NA
CASSSEDEQFF
TGTGCCAGCAGCTCGGAGGATGAGCAGTTCTTC
>TRBV9|18|TRBJ2-2|TRBD1|once
CASSVNLHGQGGTGELFF
TGTGCCAGCAGCGTAAACCTCCACGGACAGGGAGGAACCGGGGAGCTGTTTTTT